This T cell receptor beta chain was sequenced during a study of blood T cell repertoires in COVID-19. Overall study: Both acute and convalescent COVID-19 samples were obtained from the United States, Italy and Spain. From T cells, B-cell-depleted T cells, or PBMCs came the material, which was cDNA or gDNA.

Original data processing: Amplifying reference gene primers gave estimates of nucleated cell counts. The data were produced by immunoSEQ multiplex PCR, yet TCRdb's version contains in-frame clones alone and is incomplete. Clone size and V and J calls were adopted from that table, with D and trimming inferred from the DNA. The data hold more than 65,000 clones, with approximately 75% observed a single time. This clone showed up just once. The CDR3 totals 13 residues. The germline V gene has CDR1 SQVTM and CDR2 ANQGSEA. V was cut by 4 bases and J by 2 bases, with 10 bases left in between. This TCR derives from a human donor in a cohort sampled during active COVID-19. The source material was peripheral blood. The gene calls are TRBV29-1 and TRBJ2-3, with D tentatively TRBD2 (5 bases). In DNA, the CDR3 is TGCAGCGTTGGCGGGCCCTCCACAGATACGCAGTATTTT. Amino acids: CSVGGPSTDTQYF.